The present T cell receptor beta chain was sequenced within a study of OX40 agonist ivuxolimab in advanced cancers. Whole-study results and caveats: On average, CD8+ T cells had more expanded clones than CD4+. It was also the case that some nonresponders had low normalized T-cell clonal expansion.

On this clone itself: Its specificity is not known.

The method was immunoSEQ multiplex PCR; TCRdb's version includes in-frame clones alone and lacks a portion of them. Among around 44,000 clones listed, around nine tenths were seen once. J gave up 2 bases and V 2 bases, and 6 bases lay outside the gene matches. Germline CDR1 is SGDLS and CDR2 is YYNGEE. This CDR3 is built from 15 residues. The clonotype originates from an adult with an advanced solid tumor such as melanoma, head and neck, liver or kidney cancer. The sequences come from CD4+ or CD8+ T cells sorted from blood, collected in a trial of the OX40 agonist ivuxolimab. The chain joins TRBV9 to TRBJ1-2; TRBD1 agrees at 7 bases. The CDR3 region has the DNA TGTGCCAGCAGCGTCGGGACAGATTTAAACTATGGCTACACCTTC. Its protein product is CASSVGTDLNYGYTF.